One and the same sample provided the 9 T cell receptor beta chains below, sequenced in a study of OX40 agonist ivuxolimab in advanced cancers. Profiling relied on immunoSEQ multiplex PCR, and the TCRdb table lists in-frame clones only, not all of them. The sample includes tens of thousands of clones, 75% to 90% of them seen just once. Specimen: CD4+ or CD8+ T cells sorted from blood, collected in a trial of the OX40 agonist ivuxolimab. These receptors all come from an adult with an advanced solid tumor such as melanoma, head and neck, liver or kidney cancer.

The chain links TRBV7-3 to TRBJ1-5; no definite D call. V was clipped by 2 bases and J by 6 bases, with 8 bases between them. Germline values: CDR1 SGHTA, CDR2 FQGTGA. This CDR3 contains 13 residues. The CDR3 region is CASSLAVGQPQHF. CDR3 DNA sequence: TGTGCCAGCAGCTTAGCCGTGGGTCAGCCCCAGCATTTT.

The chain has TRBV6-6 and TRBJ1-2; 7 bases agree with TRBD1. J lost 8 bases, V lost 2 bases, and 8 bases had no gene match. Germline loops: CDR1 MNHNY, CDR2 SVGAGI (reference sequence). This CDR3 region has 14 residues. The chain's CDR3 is CASSYAGQLEGYTF. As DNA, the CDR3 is TGTGCCAGCAGTTACGCGGGACAGTTAGAGGGCTACACCTTC.

CDR3 bases: TGTGCCAGCAGCTTGTCGGGACTAGCGGGATTCCTTGAGCAGTTCTTC. Protein product: CASSLSGLAGFLEQFF. The chain combines TRBV5-5 with TRBJ2-1; 13 bases line up with TRBD2. The CDR3 has 16 amino acids. CDR1 is SGHKS and CDR2 is YYEKEE in the germline V gene (reference sequence). V was pared by 1 base and J by 9 bases, with 7 bases of the junction left unmatched.

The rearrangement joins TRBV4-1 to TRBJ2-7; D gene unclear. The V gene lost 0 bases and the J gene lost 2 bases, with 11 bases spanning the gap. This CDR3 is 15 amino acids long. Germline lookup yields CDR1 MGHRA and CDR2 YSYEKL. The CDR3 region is CASSQEGAGTYEQYF. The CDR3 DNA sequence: TGCGCCAGCAGCCAAGAAGGCGCCGGTACCTACGAGCAGTACTTC.

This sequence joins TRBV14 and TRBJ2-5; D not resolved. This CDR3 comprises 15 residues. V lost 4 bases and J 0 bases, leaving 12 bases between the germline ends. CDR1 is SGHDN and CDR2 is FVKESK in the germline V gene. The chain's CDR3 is CASSPSFVYQETQYF. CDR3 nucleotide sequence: TGTGCCAGCAGCCCCTCATTTGTTTACCAAGAGACCCAGTACTTC.

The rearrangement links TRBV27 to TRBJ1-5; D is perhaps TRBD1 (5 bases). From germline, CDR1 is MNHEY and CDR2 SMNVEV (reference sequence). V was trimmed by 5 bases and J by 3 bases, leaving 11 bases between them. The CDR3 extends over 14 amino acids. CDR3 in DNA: TGTGCCAGCAGTGAGGGGTCCCACAATCAGCCCCAGCATTTT. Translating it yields CASSEGSHNQPQHF.

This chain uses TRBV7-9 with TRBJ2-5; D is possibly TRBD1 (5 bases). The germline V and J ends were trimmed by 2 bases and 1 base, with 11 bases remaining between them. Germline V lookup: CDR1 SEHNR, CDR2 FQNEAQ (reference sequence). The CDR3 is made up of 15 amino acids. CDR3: CASSLYPGPQETQYF. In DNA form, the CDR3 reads TGTGCCAGCAGCTTATACCCAGGGCCCCAAGAGACCCAGTACTTC.

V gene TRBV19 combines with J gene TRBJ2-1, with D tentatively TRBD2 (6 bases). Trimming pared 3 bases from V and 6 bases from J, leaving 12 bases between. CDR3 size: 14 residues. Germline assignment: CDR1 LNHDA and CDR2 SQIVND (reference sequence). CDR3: CASSMGLASNEQFF. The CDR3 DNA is TGTGCCAGTAGTATGGGCCTAGCGAGCAATGAGCAGTTCTTC.

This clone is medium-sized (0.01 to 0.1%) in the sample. CDR3 bases: TGCAGCGTTGAAGCAGACCCCTCTGGGGCCAACGTCCTGACTTTC. Protein: CSVEADPSGANVLTF. This chain connects TRBV29-1 to TRBJ2-6; the D is unclear. Germline V gene data show CDR1 as SQVTM and CDR2 as ANQGSEA. Trimming pared 1 base from V and 0 bases from J, leaving 7 bases between. CDR3 size: 15 residues.